The clone carrying this TCR beta chain was observed a few times. Its antigen is still unknown. A spike-in of synthetic TCR analog templates was added to each PCR. Repertoires were generated with immunoSEQ multiplex PCR, while TCRdb's copy carries only in-frame clones and drops some. The sample carries around 40,000 clones, around 89% recorded once. These data belong to a study of PD-L1 blockade in urothelial cancer. For the study at large: Bladder-origin urothelial cancer in males described about 90% of the roughly 30 patients. Study-level results: Patients who had durable benefit saw their tumor-associated blood clones expand more at 3 weeks.

The clonotype originates from a man aged 60 to 75 with urothelial cancer. Sequenced here: PBMCs, sampled around atezolizumab (anti-PD-L1) treatment.

The CDR3 DNA sequence: TGTGCCAGCAGCCCCCTTGGGGGGGGCGAAGAGGATCAGCCCCAGCATTTT. Translation: CASSPLGGGEEDQPQHF. The chain uses TRBV21-1 and TRBJ1-5. TRBV21-1 is annotated as a pseudogene. The CDR3 length is 17 residues.